This paragraph covers one TCR beta chain sequence. The sample comes from a study of T cell responses to AZD1222 COVID-19 vaccine. The table came from immunoSEQ multiplex PCR; TCRdb's copy has only in-frame clones and leaves some out. In the table there are 140,000 to 150,000 clones, around 88% of which are singletons. CDR1 is SGDLS, CDR2 YYNGEE, per germline. J was trimmed by 7 bases and V by 0 bases; bases with no gene match: 6. This CDR3 spans 15 amino acids. This TCR was recovered from an adult in good health. This specimen consisted of peripheral blood, obtained on day 0 of AZD1222 vaccination. The chain employs TRBV9 and TRBJ2-1, with TRBD2 identical over 8 bases. This chain's CDR3 is CASSVGTGGRNEQFF. In DNA, the CDR3 is TGTGCCAGCAGCGTAGGTACGGGGGGGCGTAATGAGCAGTTCTTC.